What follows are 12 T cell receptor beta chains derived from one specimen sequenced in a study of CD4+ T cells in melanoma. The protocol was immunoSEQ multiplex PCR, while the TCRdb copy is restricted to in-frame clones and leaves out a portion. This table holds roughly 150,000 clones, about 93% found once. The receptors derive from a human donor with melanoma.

CDR3 in amino acids: CASSYSSHGHTIYF. As DNA, the CDR3 is TGTGCCAGCAGTTACTCGAGTCACGGGCACACCATATATTTT. This rearrangement joins TRBV6-5 to TRBJ1-3, with unresolved D. Trimming pared 0 bases from V and 8 bases from J, leaving 11 bases between. CDR1 MNHEY and CDR2 SVGAGI come from the germline V gene. The CDR3 covers 14 residues.

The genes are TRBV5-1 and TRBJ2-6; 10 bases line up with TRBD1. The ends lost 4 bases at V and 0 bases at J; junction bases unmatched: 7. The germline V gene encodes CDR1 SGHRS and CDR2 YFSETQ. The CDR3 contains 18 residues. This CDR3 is CASSGYRDRGSGANVLTF. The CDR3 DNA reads TGCGCCAGCAGCGGATACCGGGACAGGGGCTCTGGGGCCAACGTCCTGACTTTC.

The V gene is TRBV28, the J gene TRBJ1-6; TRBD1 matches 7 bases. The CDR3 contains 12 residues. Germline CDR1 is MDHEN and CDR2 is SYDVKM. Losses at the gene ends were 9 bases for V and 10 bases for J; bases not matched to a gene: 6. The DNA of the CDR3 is TGTGCCAGTCACAGGGGTTCCTCACCCCTCCACTTT. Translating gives CASHRGSSPLHF.

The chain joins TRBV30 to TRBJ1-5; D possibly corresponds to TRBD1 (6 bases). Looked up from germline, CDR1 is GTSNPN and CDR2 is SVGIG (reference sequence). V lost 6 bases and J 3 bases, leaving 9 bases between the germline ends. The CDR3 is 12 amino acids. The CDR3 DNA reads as TGTGCCTGTGGACAGTACAATCAGCCCCAGCATTTT. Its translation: CACGQYNQPQHF.

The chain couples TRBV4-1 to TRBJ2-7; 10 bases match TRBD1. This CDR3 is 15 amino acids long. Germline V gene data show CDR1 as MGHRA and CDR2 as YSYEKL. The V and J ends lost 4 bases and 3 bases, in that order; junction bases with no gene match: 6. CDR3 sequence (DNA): TGCGCCAGCAGCCTCGAATGGACAGGGGGCTACGAGCAGTACTTC. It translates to CASSLEWTGGYEQYF.

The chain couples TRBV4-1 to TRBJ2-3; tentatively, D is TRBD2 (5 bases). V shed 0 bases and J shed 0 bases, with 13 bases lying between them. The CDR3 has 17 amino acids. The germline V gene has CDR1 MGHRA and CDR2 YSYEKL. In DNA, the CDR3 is TGCGCCAGCAGCCAAGACCCTCTGCCGGGGAGCACAGATACGCAGTATTTT. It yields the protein CASSQDPLPGSTDTQYF.

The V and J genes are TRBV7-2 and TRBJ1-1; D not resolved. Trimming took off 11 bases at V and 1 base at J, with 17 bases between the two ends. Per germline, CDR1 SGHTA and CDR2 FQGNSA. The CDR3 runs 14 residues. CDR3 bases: TGTGCCTGTCGGGAAGTTACATCGAACACTGAAGCTTTCTTT. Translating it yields CACREVTSNTEAFF.

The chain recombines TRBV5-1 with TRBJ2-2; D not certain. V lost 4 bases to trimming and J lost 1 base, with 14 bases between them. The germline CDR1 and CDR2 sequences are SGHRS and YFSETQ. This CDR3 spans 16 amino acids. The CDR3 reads CASSVATALNTGELFF. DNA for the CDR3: TGCGCCAGCAGCGTCGCCACAGCGTTGAACACCGGGGAGCTGTTTTTT.

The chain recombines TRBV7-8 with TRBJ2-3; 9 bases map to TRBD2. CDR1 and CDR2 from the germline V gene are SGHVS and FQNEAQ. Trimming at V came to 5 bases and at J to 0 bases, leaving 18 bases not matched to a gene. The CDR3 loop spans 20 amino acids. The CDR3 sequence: CASSPGGYSGGTTSTDTQYF. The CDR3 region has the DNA TGTGCCAGCAGCCCAGGGGGATATAGCGGGGGAACTACGAGCACAGATACGCAGTATTTT.

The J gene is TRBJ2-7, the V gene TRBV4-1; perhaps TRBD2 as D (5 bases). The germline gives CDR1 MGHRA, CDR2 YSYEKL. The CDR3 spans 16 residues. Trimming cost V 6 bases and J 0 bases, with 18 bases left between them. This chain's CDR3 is CASSLEPGISSYEQYF. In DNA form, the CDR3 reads TGCGCCAGCAGTCTTGAACCGGGAATAAGCTCCTACGAGCAGTACTTC.

In DNA, the CDR3 is TGTGCCAGTAGTATATACAGCTATAATTCACCCCTCCACTTT. Its protein product is CASSIYSYNSPLHF. V and J are TRBV19 and TRBJ1-6; D gene uncertain. In germline, CDR1 is LNHDA, CDR2 SQIVND (reference sequence). CDR3 size: 14 residues. Trimming left V 2 bases short and J 3 bases short, with 5 bases between.

CDR3 coding DNA: TGTGCCAGCTCACCGACAGGGGTGACTGAAGCTTTCTTT. Protein sequence: CASSPTGVTEAFF. This chain joins TRBV18 and TRBJ1-1; the match to TRBD1 covers 8 bases. Germline values: CDR1 KGHSH, CDR2 LQKENI. V lost 3 bases to trimming and J lost 5 bases; unmatched junction nucleotides: 2. The CDR3 spans 13 residues. Based on the CDR3 plus reference TRBV18 and TRBJ1-1, the full variable domain is NAGVMQNPRHLVRRRGQEARLRCSPMKGHSHVYWYRQLPEEGLKFMVYLQKENIIDESGMPKERFSAEFPKEGPSILRIQQVVRGDSAAYFCASSPTGVTEAFFGQGTRLTVV.